The sequence of this T cell receptor beta chain was determined in a study of ipilimumab plus nivolumab after autologous stem cell transplantation. About the study: Both relapsed and primary refractory DLBCL were included.

Clones were sequenced by immunoSEQ multiplex PCR, and TCRdb holds only the in-frame ones, with some missing. The data hold 15,000 to 20,000 clones, with roughly 84% observed a single time. Patients received nivolumab 3 mg/kg at weeks 1, 4, 7, 10, then fortnightly to week 26. Sample: PBMCs, taken in a trial of ipilimumab plus nivolumab as post-transplant consolidation. This receptor was obtained from a male donor with diffuse large B-cell lymphoma.

The CDR3, as DNA: TGTGCCAGCAGTTTCCGTAAGCGGGACTCCTACGAGCAGTACTTC. Translation: CASSFRKRDSYEQYF. This chain uses TRBV6-4 with TRBJ2-7; 7 bases align to TRBD2. The J segment lost 0 bases and the V segment lost 5 bases, leaving 7 bases of the junction unmatched. Germline V CDR1 and CDR2: MRHNA, SNTAGT. This CDR3 has 15 amino acids.